The 23 T cell receptor beta chains below were found in one sample sequenced in a study of blood T cell repertoires in COVID-19. Some clones are missing from TCRdb's copy, which holds only in-frame ones; the method was immunoSEQ multiplex PCR. The sample has hundreds of thousands of clones; roughly 80% are singletons. Sequencing used peripheral blood. The receptor source for this set is a woman aged 40 to 50 with active or convalescent COVID-19.

This sequence joins TRBV29-1 and TRBJ2-1; a weak D match, TRBD1 (6 bases). Trimming pared 5 bases from V and 0 bases from J, leaving 8 bases between. CDR1 is SQVTM, CDR2 ANQGSEA, per germline. The CDR3 length is 13 residues. CDR3: CSVTGRSYNEQFF. The CDR3 DNA reads as TGCAGCGTTACAGGGCGCTCCTACAATGAGCAGTTCTTC.

This clone was found a few times. The chain employs TRBV28 and TRBJ2-7; D ambiguous. Germline V gives CDR1 MDHEN, CDR2 SYDVKM. V shed 5 bases and J shed 1 base, with 18 bases lying between them. This CDR3 has 16 residues. CDR3 loop: CASSAYISDGSYEQYV. The CDR3, as DNA: TGTGCCAGCAGTGCCTACATAAGTGACGGGTCCTACGAGCAGTACGTC.

This sequence joins TRBV30 and TRBJ2-2, with 7 bases lining up with TRBD1. Trimming at V came to 0 bases and at J to 0 bases, leaving 10 bases not matched to a gene. The CDR3 is 18 residues long. Germline V lookup: CDR1 GTSNPN, CDR2 SVGIG (reference sequence). The CDR3: CAWSVSGTGTANTGELFF. DNA of the CDR3: TGTGCCTGGAGTGTATCGGGGACCGGGACAGCGAACACCGGGGAGCTGTTTTTT.

This chain joins TRBV13 and TRBJ2-1; a possible D gene is TRBD2 (5 bases). Germline lookup yields CDR1 PRHDT and CDR2 FYEKMQ (reference sequence). The CDR3 is made up of 14 amino acids. The V end lost 2 bases, the J end lost 8 bases, and 13 bases lay between the germline ends. The CDR3 nucleotides read TGTGCCAGCAGCTTAAGCCGAGGGTTGGATGAGCAGTTCTTC. It encodes CASSLSRGLDEQFF.

V is TRBV30 and J is TRBJ1-4; 7 bases line up with TRBD1. In germline, CDR1 is GTSNPN, CDR2 SVGIG (reference sequence). This CDR3 region has 15 residues. After removal of 5 bases from V and 0 bases from J, the junction contained 6 bases not matched to a gene. CDR3 loop: CAWRAGGATNEKLFF. In nucleotides, the CDR3 is TGTGCCTGGCGGGCAGGGGGAGCAACTAATGAAAAACTGTTTTTT.

The chain joins TRBV7-9 to TRBJ1-6, with D unclear. The CDR3 covers 13 residues. Germline CDR1 is SEHNR and CDR2 is FQNEAQ (reference sequence). Trimming shortened V by 3 bases and J by 7 bases, and 7 bases separated the two germline ends. CDR3 sequence: CASSFEGNSPLHF. CDR3 nucleotides: TGTGCCAGCAGCTTTGAGGGAAATTCACCCCTCCACTTT.

The chain joins TRBV7-6 to TRBJ2-2; 9 bases are shared with TRBD1. CDR1 SGHVS and CDR2 FNYEAQ come from the germline V gene. V dropped 4 bases and J dropped 4; count of bases not matched to a gene: 4. The CDR3 extends over 15 amino acids. CDR3 bases: TGTGCCAGCAGCTCGGGACAGGGTGCCACCGGGGAGCTGTTTTTT. Translated, it gives CASSSGQGATGELFF.

This chain joins TRBV4-1 and TRBJ2-2; weak D call: TRBD1 (6 bases). From germline, CDR1 is MGHRA and CDR2 YSYEKL. With 2 bases removed from V and 5 bases from J, the gap between germline ends came to 9 bases. The CDR3 loop spans 14 amino acids. CDR3 coding DNA: TGCGCCAGCAGCCAAACAGGGATGACCGGGGAGCTGTTTTTT. Translating it yields CASSQTGMTGELFF.

J is TRBJ1-2 and V is TRBV5-8, with D possibly being TRBD1 (6 bases). Germline values: CDR1 SGHTS, CDR2 YDEGEE. The ends were cut back, 6 bases at V and 8 bases at J, with 20 bases in the middle. The CDR3 is 14 amino acids. The CDR3 coding sequence is TGTGCCAGCAACCTACAGGGTCGGCGACGAGGCTACACCTTC. It is translated as CASNLQGRRRGYTF.

This chain joins TRBV28 and TRBJ1-5; D unresolved. This CDR3 is built from 14 residues. The germline V gene encodes CDR1 MDHEN and CDR2 SYDVKM. Trimming took 2 bases from V and 10 from J, leaving 15 bases between them. CDR3 sequence: CASSLPSGFIPQHF. The DNA of the CDR3 is TGTGCCAGCAGTTTACCGAGTGGTTTCATTCCCCAGCATTTT.

This clone was counted a single time. The chain joins TRBV5-6 to TRBJ1-2; TRBD1 might be the D (5 bases). Germline loops: CDR1 SGHDT, CDR2 YYEEEE. CDR3 length: 15 amino acids. Trimming took off 1 base at V and 2 bases at J, with 12 bases between the two ends. The chain's CDR3 is CASSLLGALNYGYTF. As DNA, the CDR3 is TGTGCCAGCAGCTTGTTAGGGGCTTTAAACTATGGCTACACCTTC.

A note on this clone: Possible read error: a much larger clone is one base away. The rearrangement links TRBV12-3 or TRBV12-4 to TRBJ2-2; no firm D call. This CDR3 region has 11 residues. Deletions cut 2 bases from V and 7 bases from J, with 2 bases between. The CDR3 here is CASSLYGELFF. CDR3 nucleotide sequence: TGTGCCAGCAGTTTATACGGGGAGCTGTTTTTT.

The chain is built from TRBV3-1 (or the pseudogene TRBV3-2) and TRBJ2-2; perhaps TRBD1 as D (6 bases). With 1 base removed from V and 3 bases from J, the gap between germline ends came to 9 bases. This CDR3 is built from 15 residues. CDR1 and CDR2 (germline): LGHDT, YNNKEL (reference sequence). In nucleotides, the CDR3 is TGTGCCAGCAGCCAAGCCGCAGGGGACACCGGGGAGCTGTTTTTT. Protein sequence: CASSQAAGDTGELFF.

This chain uses TRBV30 with TRBJ1-1; tentatively, D is TRBD1 (5 bases). This CDR3 has 11 residues. The germline gives CDR1 GTSNPN, CDR2 SVGIG (reference sequence). The V end was cut by 0 bases, the J end by 8 bases, with 7 bases between. CDR3 coding DNA: TGTGCCTGGAGTGTGTACAGGGAAGCTTTCTTT. This encodes CAWSVYREAFF.

The chain combines TRBV7-9 with TRBJ2-5; D gene ambiguous. Trimming stripped 3 bases from V and 1 base from J, with 9 bases between. This CDR3 is 14 amino acids long. Germline assignment: CDR1 SEHNR and CDR2 FQNEAQ (reference sequence). Here the CDR3 DNA reads TGTGCCAGCAGCTTGACAACGCCCCAAGAGACCCAGTACTTC. As protein: CASSLTTPQETQYF.

CDR3 sequence (DNA): TGTGCCAGCAGCTACTCCAGGGTCGGCACCGGGGAGCTGTTTTTT. Its translation is CASSYSRVGTGELFF. The chain recombines TRBV7-9 with TRBJ2-2; TRBD1 is a possible D gene (5 bases). This CDR3 spans 15 amino acids. CDR1 SEHNR and CDR2 FQNEAQ come from the germline V gene (reference sequence). V lost 4 bases, J lost 4 bases, and 13 bases lay in between.

This rearrangement joins TRBV23-1 to TRBJ2-3; 9 nucleotides align to TRBD2. Being an ORF, TRBV23-1 has a function that is uncertain. The CDR3 spans 17 residues. With V trimmed by 3 bases and J by 4 bases, 11 bases remained unmatched. CDR3 bases: TGCGCCAGCAGTCATGGGGTAACTAGCGGGTTCGCAGATACGCAGTATTTT. Translated: CASSHGVTSGFADTQYF.

The J gene is TRBJ2-7, the V gene TRBV30; D is perhaps TRBD1 (5 bases). V was shortened by 7 bases and J by 4 bases, with 11 bases between the two germline ends. The length of the CDR3 is 11 residues. CDR1 and CDR2 from the germline V gene are GTSNPN and SVGIG (reference sequence). The CDR3 region has the DNA TGTGCCTCACAGGTGAAATACGAGCAGTACTTC. It is translated as CASQVKYEQYF.

This chain connects TRBV24-1 to TRBJ1-1; 12 nucleotides align to TRBD1. The CDR3 runs to 16 residues. CDR1 KGHDR and CDR2 SFDVKD come from the germline V gene. The V and J ends lost 4 bases and 8 bases, in that order; junction bases with no gene match: 10. The CDR3 DNA reads as TGTGCCACCAGTGACGGAACCGGGACAGGGGGCGGAGAAGCTTTCTTT. It translates to CATSDGTGTGGGEAFF.

The genes are TRBV5-1 and TRBJ1-1; a weak D match, TRBD1 (6 bases). Germline values: CDR1 SGHRS, CDR2 YFSETQ. V was cut by 1 base and J by 6 bases, with 13 bases left in between. This CDR3 is 14 amino acids long. The DNA for the CDR3 is TGCGCCAGCAGCTTGCAGGGGTCTAATCCTGAAGCTTTCTTT. Translated, it gives CASSLQGSNPEAFF.

This clone was recorded a few times. The V call is TRBV10-3, the J call TRBJ2-7; tentatively, D is TRBD2 (6 bases). Trimming shortened V by 6 bases and J by 7 bases, and 25 bases separated the two germline ends. Germline CDR1 ENHRY, CDR2 SYGVKD. This CDR3 has 16 residues. CDR3 in amino acids: CAIRETSSGGIGEQYF. Here the CDR3 DNA reads TGTGCCATCAGAGAAACTAGCAGCGGCGGCATAGGGGAGCAGTACTTC.

The J gene is TRBJ1-2, the V gene TRBV30; TRBD1 matches at 7 bases. The CDR3 loop spans 12 amino acids. In germline, CDR1 is GTSNPN, CDR2 SVGIG (reference sequence). With 5 bases clipped from V and 5 bases from J, the junction kept 5 bases outside the gene matches. The CDR3 is CAWLGQRYGYTF. The CDR3, as DNA: TGTGCCTGGCTGGGACAGCGGTATGGCTACACCTTC.

V usage is TRBV6-1 and J usage is TRBJ1-5; maybe TRBD1 (6 bases). Looked up from germline, CDR1 is MNHNS and CDR2 is SASEGT. Trimming pared 0 bases from V and 1 base from J, leaving 10 bases between. CDR3 size: 16 residues. CDR3 sequence reads: CASSEASRGSNQPQHF. In nucleotides, the CDR3 is TGTGCCAGCAGTGAAGCTAGCAGGGGAAGCAATCAGCCCCAGCATTTT.